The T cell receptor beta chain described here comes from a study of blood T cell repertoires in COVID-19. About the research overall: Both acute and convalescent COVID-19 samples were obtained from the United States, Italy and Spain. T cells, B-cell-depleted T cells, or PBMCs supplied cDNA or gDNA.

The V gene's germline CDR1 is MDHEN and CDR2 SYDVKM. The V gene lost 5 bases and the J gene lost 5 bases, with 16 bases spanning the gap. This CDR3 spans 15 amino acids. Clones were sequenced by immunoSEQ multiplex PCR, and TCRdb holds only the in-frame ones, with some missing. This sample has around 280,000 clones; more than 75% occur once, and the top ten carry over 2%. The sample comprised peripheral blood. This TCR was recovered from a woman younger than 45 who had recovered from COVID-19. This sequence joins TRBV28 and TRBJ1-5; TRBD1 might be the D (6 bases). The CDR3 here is CASSPGGPSYQPQHF. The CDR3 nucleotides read TGTGCCAGCAGTCCCGGGGGGCCGAGTTATCAGCCCCAGCATTTT.